This TCR beta chain comes out of a study of blood T cells in healthy people across ages. General study findings and limits: Per million T cells, TCR beta diversity dropped about linearly as age rose.

Primed by a sample-barcoded 5' primer and a J-beta primer mix, a second PCR proceeded for about 7 to 11 cycles. CDR3-containing paired-end reads numbered at least 2.5 million in each sample. TCRdb fed the 5' RACE reads into MiXCR, producing one record per CDR3 protein. The sample lists 1.5 million to 2 million distinct CDR3 sequences; about 39% were seen once. This clonotype was detected a few times. Its specificity is not known. This CDR3 spans 14 amino acids. V trimming: 3 bases; J trimming: 6 bases; junction bases outside the gene matches: 3. The chain combines TRBV12-3 or TRBV12-4 with TRBJ1-1, with TRBD1 identical over 11 bases. The TCR comes from a human donor in good health. Material for sequencing was blood. The CDR3 sequence: CASSLDRGPAEAFF. The CDR3 region has the DNA TGTGCCAGCAGTTTGGACAGGGGGCCGGCTGAAGCTTTCTTT.